What follows are 28 T cell receptor beta chains derived from one specimen sequenced in a study of cytomegalovirus exposure and HLA in healthy donors. Primers for the PCR totalled 60 Vbeta and 13 Jbeta. Libraries were prepared by immunoSEQ multiplex PCR; TCRdb keeps only in-frame clonotypes and omits some of them. The table lists 70,000 or so clones. The specimen sequenced was PBMCs. Every receptor here comes from a boy younger than 18 in good health and CMV-seronegative.

The chain is built from TRBV20-1 and TRBJ2-7; D is unclear. The V end was cut by 3 bases, the J end by 7 bases, with 10 bases between. This CDR3 comprises 11 residues. Per the germline V gene, CDR1 is DFQATT and CDR2 is SNEGSKA (reference sequence). The CDR3 bases are TGCAGTGCTAGGACAACAGAAGAGCAGTACTTC. This translates into CSARTTEEQYF.

The rearrangement links TRBV5-4 to TRBJ1-1, with D hard to call. CDR1 SGHNT and CDR2 YYREEE come from the germline V gene (reference sequence). Trimming left V 0 bases short and J 0 bases short, with 9 bases between. The CDR3 extends over 15 amino acids. The CDR3 reads CASSLEPTVNTEAFF. The CDR3 DNA follows: TGTGCCAGCAGCTTGGAGCCAACCGTGAACACTGAAGCTTTCTTT.

The chain recombines TRBV7-8 with TRBJ2-5; 8 nucleotides match TRBD2. Germline V gives CDR1 SGHVS, CDR2 FQNEAQ. The V gene end was trimmed by 3 bases and the J gene end by 4 bases; junction bases not matched to a gene: 7. CDR3 size: 15 residues. CDR3 protein: CASSFEEAGGETQYF. DNA of the CDR3: TGTGCCAGCAGCTTCGAGGAGGCGGGGGGAGAGACCCAGTACTTC.

The chain couples TRBV7-2 to TRBJ2-1, with TRBD2 matching 8 bases. Germline V CDR1 and CDR2: SGHTA, FQGNSA. V was pared by 5 bases and J by 8 bases, with 23 bases of the junction left unmatched. This CDR3 comprises 19 residues. CDR3 protein: CASSTKQAGTGTSIDEQFF. Written as DNA, the CDR3 is TGTGCCAGCAGCACGAAGCAGGCAGGAACCGGGACTAGTATCGATGAGCAGTTCTTC.

The chain combines TRBV4-1 with TRBJ2-2; 7 nucleotides agree with TRBD2. There are 16 residues in the CDR3. The V gene end was trimmed by 1 base and the J gene end by 7 bases; junction bases not matched to a gene: 9. Germline CDR1 is MGHRA and CDR2 is YSYEKL. The CDR3: CASSQAGLVGNGELFF. DNA for the CDR3: TGCGCCAGCAGCCAAGCAGGACTAGTCGGGAACGGGGAGCTGTTTTTT.

The rearrangement joins TRBV4-1 to TRBJ2-7; D perhaps matches TRBD2 (6 bases). Germline CDR1 reads MGHRA; CDR2 reads YSYEKL. V lost 1 base to trimming and J lost 2 bases, with 18 bases between them. The length of the CDR3 is 17 residues. CDR3 in DNA: TGCGCCAGCAGCCAAGTTCCGACTAGAGGCAATGCCTACGAGCAGTACTTC. Amino acids: CASSQVPTRGNAYEQYF.

The chain carries TRBV5-5 and TRBJ1-1; D ambiguous. The germline V gene encodes CDR1 SGHKS and CDR2 YYEKEE (reference sequence). Between the trimmed V and J ends, which lost 2 bases and 4 bases, there was a span of 12 bases. The CDR3 runs 14 residues. CDR3 in amino acids: CASSFRVLGTEAFF. CDR3 bases: TGTGCCAGCAGCTTCCGGGTATTGGGCACTGAAGCTTTCTTT.

V and J are TRBV7-3 and TRBJ2-3; TRBD1 aligns across 8 bases. V was clipped by 3 bases and J by 3 bases; unmatched bases: 2. The germline V gene has CDR1 SGHTA and CDR2 FQGTGA. This CDR3 region has 14 residues. CDR3 DNA: TGTGCCAGCAGCTTGGACAGGGTGACAGATACGCAGTATTTT. Protein product: CASSLDRVTDTQYF.

The chain joins TRBV5-1 to TRBJ2-1; the match to TRBD2 covers 7 bases. CDR3 length: 14 residues. Germline V gene data show CDR1 as SGHRS and CDR2 as YFSETQ. The junction had 4 bases not matched to a gene; V was cut back by 4 bases and J by 3 bases. CDR3: CASSIERGYNEQFF. The CDR3, as DNA: TGCGCCAGCAGCATCGAGCGGGGCTACAATGAGCAGTTCTTC.

CDR3 nucleotide sequence: TGTGCCAGCAGACTCAGGACTAGCGGGAGTAGGGGTAGGGCCAAAAACATTCAGTACTTC. Translated, it gives CASRLRTSGSRGRAKNIQYF. The chain has TRBV13 and TRBJ2-4; 13 bases line up with TRBD2. The CDR3 contains 20 residues. Trimming took 6 bases from V and 1 from J; bases not matched to a gene: 15. The germline V gene encodes CDR1 PRHDT and CDR2 FYEKMQ (reference sequence).

The V gene is TRBV7-2, the J gene TRBJ2-2, with 8 bases aligning to TRBD1. The germline CDR1 and CDR2 sequences are SGHTA and FQGNSA. V was clipped by 3 bases and J by 2 bases; unmatched bases: 5. This CDR3 contains 16 residues. The chain's CDR3 is CASSFPGTGNTGELFF. CDR3 nucleotides: TGTGCCAGCAGCTTCCCCGGGACAGGTAACACCGGGGAGCTGTTTTTT.

The CDR3 spells CASSQSLYRETNYGYTF. The CDR3 DNA is TGCGCCAGCAGCCAAAGCCTTTACAGGGAAACTAACTATGGCTACACCTTC. The chain employs TRBV4-1 and TRBJ1-2, with D maybe TRBD1 (6 bases). With 2 bases removed from V and 0 bases from J, the gap between germline ends came to 16 bases. This CDR3 has 17 residues. The germline gives CDR1 MGHRA, CDR2 YSYEKL.

This sequence joins TRBV29-1 and TRBJ1-3, with D maybe TRBD1 (5 bases). CDR1 SQVTM and CDR2 ANQGSEA come from the germline V gene. This CDR3 region has 15 residues. V gave up 4 bases and J gave up 3 bases, with 16 bases separating them. The CDR3 loop reads CSVVGDSTGGNTIYF. CDR3 in DNA: TGCAGCGTTGTAGGAGACAGTACGGGTGGAAACACCATATATTTT.

DNA for the CDR3: TGTGCCTGGAGTGTTTTAGCGGGGGGATGGAATGAGCAGTTCTTC. It translates to CAWSVLAGGWNEQFF. The rearrangement uses TRBV30 and TRBJ2-1; 10 bases map to TRBD2. The CDR3 covers 15 residues. Germline V gene data show CDR1 as GTSNPN and CDR2 as SVGIG (reference sequence). Trimming removed 0 bases from V and 7 bases from J; junction bases left unmatched: 6.

The rearrangement uses TRBV18 and TRBJ1-5, with D possibly TRBD1 on 6 matching bases. This CDR3 has 16 amino acids. Germline V lookup: CDR1 KGHSH, CDR2 LQKENI. V was clipped by 2 bases and J by 2 bases, with 13 bases between them. The CDR3 protein is CASSPNSPGGNQPQHF. The CDR3 DNA reads as TGTGCCAGCTCACCAAACAGCCCAGGGGGCAATCAGCCCCAGCATTTT.

The CDR3 region has the DNA TGTGCCAGCAGACGGTCGACAGGGGCGGCCTACGAGCAGTACTTC. This translates into CASRRSTGAAYEQYF. The J gene is TRBJ2-7, the V gene TRBV27, with 8 bases lining up with TRBD1. Trimming at V came to 6 bases and at J to 2 bases, leaving 9 bases not matched to a gene. The CDR3 has 15 amino acids. Germline V CDR1 and CDR2: MNHEY, SMNVEV (reference sequence).

This sequence joins TRBV29-1 and TRBJ2-6; tentatively, D is TRBD1 (5 bases). Deletions cut 0 bases from V and 1 base from J, with 13 bases between. The CDR3 spans 17 residues. CDR1 SQVTM and CDR2 ANQGSEA come from the germline V gene. The CDR3 nucleotides are TGCAGCGTTGAAGATTGGGGCAGGGTTTCTGGGGCCAACGTCCTGACTTTC. Its translation: CSVEDWGRVSGANVLTF. Based on the CDR3 plus reference TRBV29-1 and TRBJ2-6, the full variable domain is SAVISQKPSRDICQRGTSLTIQCQVDSQVTMMFWYRQQPGQSLTLIATANQGSEATYESGFVIDKFPISRPNLTFSTLTVSNMSPEDSSIYLCSVEDWGRVSGANVLTFGAGSRLTVL.

The genes are TRBV7-2 and TRBJ2-5; 7 nucleotides align to TRBD1. Per the germline V gene, CDR1 is SGHTA and CDR2 is FQGNSA. The trim removed 3 bases at V and 5 bases at J, leaving 6 bases unmatched. This CDR3 region has 14 residues. The CDR3 DNA reads as TGTGCCAGCAGCTTCGGACCGACAGGGGAGACCCAGTACTTC. This codes for CASSFGPTGETQYF.

This chain joins TRBV5-1 and TRBJ1-5; the D is unclear. Germline CDR1 SGHRS, CDR2 YFSETQ. Trimming shortened V by 2 bases and J by 3 bases, and 9 bases separated the two germline ends. The CDR3 extends over 14 amino acids. The chain's CDR3 is CASSFGPPNQPQHF. The DNA for the CDR3 is TGCGCCAGCAGCTTTGGGCCCCCCAATCAGCCCCAGCATTTT. Together with reference TRBV5-1 and TRBJ1-5, the CDR3 gives the full variable domain: KAGVTQTPRYLIKTRGQQVTLSCSPISGHRSVSWYQQTPGQGLQFLFEYFSETQRNKGNFPGRFSGRQFSNSRSEMNVSTLELGDSALYLCASSFGPPNQPQHFGDGTRLSIL.

The chain recombines TRBV4-1 with TRBJ2-3; D gene uncertain. Trimming took off 0 bases at V and 4 bases at J, with 14 bases between the two ends. CDR1 MGHRA and CDR2 YSYEKL come from the germline V gene. The CDR3 consists of 16 residues. This CDR3 reads CASSQDRTDGADTQYF. CDR3 nucleotide sequence: TGCGCCAGCAGCCAAGATCGAACAGACGGCGCAGATACGCAGTATTTT.

J is TRBJ1-1 and V is TRBV29-1; D is ambiguous. The CDR3 is 13 amino acids. Germline CDR1 reads SQVTM; CDR2 reads ANQGSEA. V lost 6 bases and J lost 2, with 13 bases in between. The CDR3 bases are TGCAGCGTAACTCGCACAGCCAACACTGAAGCTTTCTTT. Its protein product is CSVTRTANTEAFF.

V usage is TRBV19 and J usage is TRBJ1-5; D perhaps matches TRBD1 (5 bases). The CDR3 consists of 13 residues. Trimming left V 3 bases short and J 5 bases short, with 8 bases between. The germline V gene encodes CDR1 LNHDA and CDR2 SQIVND (reference sequence). The chain's CDR3 is CASSIGGDQPQHF. The CDR3 DNA reads TGTGCCAGTAGTATCGGGGGGGATCAGCCCCAGCATTTT.

The V gene is TRBV7-2, the J gene TRBJ2-7; 9 bases are a match to TRBD1. V dropped 5 bases and J dropped 2; count of bases not matched to a gene: 13. Per germline, CDR1 SGHTA and CDR2 FQGNSA. The CDR3 loop spans 17 amino acids. CDR3 protein: CASSPEITGQGPYEQYF. The CDR3 DNA reads TGTGCCAGCAGCCCTGAAATAACGGGACAGGGCCCCTACGAGCAGTACTTC.

The chain couples TRBV18 to TRBJ2-1, with 10 positions matching TRBD2. The germline CDR1 and CDR2 sequences are KGHSH and LQKENI. Trimming removed 3 bases from V and 4 bases from J; junction bases left unmatched: 9. CDR3 length: 17 residues. The CDR3 loop reads CASSPQAGGIPYNEQFF. The DNA of the CDR3 is TGTGCCAGCTCACCTCAAGCGGGGGGGATCCCTTACAATGAGCAGTTCTTC.

V is TRBV30 and J is TRBJ1-1; no firm D call. V gave up 1 base and J gave up 10 bases, with 10 bases separating them. CDR1 and CDR2 from the germline V gene are GTSNPN and SVGIG (reference sequence). The CDR3 totals 11 residues. This chain's CDR3 is CAWSGLNRAFF. CDR3 sequence (DNA): TGTGCCTGGAGTGGTCTAAACAGAGCTTTCTTT.

The gene calls are TRBV19 and TRBJ1-4, with 9 nucleotides matching TRBD1. The V segment lost 4 bases and the J segment 8 bases; nucleotides outside the gene matches: 11. The CDR3 sequence is 16 residues long. Germline values: CDR1 LNHDA, CDR2 SQIVND (reference sequence). CDR3 coding DNA: TGTGCCAGTAGTAATGGAACAGGGGGCAAAAGGGAAAAACTGTTTTTT. It codes for CASSNGTGGKREKLFF.

The rearrangement joins TRBV5-1 to TRBJ2-1, with TRBD1 matching over 11 bases. Germline assignment: CDR1 SGHRS and CDR2 YFSETQ. V dropped 3 bases and J dropped 8; count of bases not matched to a gene: 7. The CDR3 runs 15 residues. The CDR3 DNA sequence: TGCGCCAGCAGCTCCCGGGACAGGGGGACGGATGAGCAGTTCTTC. As protein: CASSSRDRGTDEQFF. Variable domain in full (rest from reference TRBV5-1 and TRBJ2-1): KAGVTQTPRYLIKTRGQQVTLSCSPISGHRSVSWYQQTPGQGLQFLFEYFSETQRNKGNFPGRFSGRQFSNSRSEMNVSTLELGDSALYLCASSSRDRGTDEQFFGPGTRLTVL.

The gene calls are TRBV19 and TRBJ1-1, with D possibly matching TRBD1 (6 bases). The CDR3 is 13 residues long. V was shortened by 10 bases and J by 1 base, with 13 bases between the two germline ends. Germline V CDR1 and CDR2: LNHDA, SQIVND (reference sequence). CDR3 sequence: CATRGGWNTEAFF. The DNA for the CDR3 is TGTGCCACCCGCGGGGGCTGGAACACTGAAGCTTTCTTT.